Each of the 6 T cell receptor beta chains below was sequenced from the same sample in a study of blood T cell repertoires in COVID-19. Sequenced by immunoSEQ multiplex PCR; TCRdb stores in-frame clones only, minus some. The repertoire holds 270,000 or so clones, roughly 80% seen once, with around a tenth in the top ten. Sequences were obtained from peripheral blood. Receptors originate from a woman between 45 and 60 years old who had recovered from COVID-19.

Comment on this clone: In the same sample, other DNA sequences code for this CDR3. The rearrangement links TRBV5-1 to TRBJ2-7; D is possibly TRBD2 (6 bases). Germline V CDR1 and CDR2: SGHRS, YFSETQ. CDR3 length: 13 residues. V lost 1 base to trimming and J lost 6 bases, with 11 bases between them. As DNA, the CDR3 is TGCGCCAGCAGCTTGACGGCGGGGCCCGAGCAGTACTTC. Its translation: CASSLTAGPEQYF.

The genes are TRBV2 and TRBJ2-3; 12 positions agree with TRBD2. Losses at the gene ends were 7 bases for V and 0 bases for J; bases not matched to a gene: 5. The CDR3 has 16 residues. CDR1 is SNHLY and CDR2 is FYNNEI in the germline V gene. CDR3: CASNGLAGSSTDTQYF. The CDR3 nucleotides read TGTGCCAGCAATGGACTAGCGGGGAGTAGCACAGATACGCAGTATTTT.

The chain carries TRBV6-4 and TRBJ2-1, with 10 bases identical to TRBD2. There are 15 residues in the CDR3. CDR1 and CDR2 (germline): MRHNA, SNTAGT. Losses at the gene ends were 6 bases for V and 7 bases for J; bases not matched to a gene: 9. The CDR3 DNA reads TGTGCCAGCAGGGATTCTAGCGGGGGTGATAATGAGCAGTTCTTC. It specifies CASRDSSGGDNEQFF.

The CDR3 bases are TGTGCCAGCCTGCGGGGGGCGGGAGAGACCCAGTACTTC. It is translated as CASLRGAGETQYF. The rearrangement uses TRBV7-2 and TRBJ2-5; 8 nucleotides line up with TRBD2. CDR3 size: 13 residues. The germline gives CDR1 SGHTA, CDR2 FQGNSA. The V gene end was trimmed by 8 bases and the J gene end by 4 bases; junction bases not matched to a gene: 6.

The rearrangement uses TRBV28 and TRBJ1-1; a weak D match, TRBD1 (5 bases). Deletions cut 6 bases from V and 8 bases from J, with 10 bases between. CDR1 MDHEN and CDR2 SYDVKM come from the germline V gene. CDR3 length equals 11 residues. The CDR3 spells CASRRGTEAFF. DNA of the CDR3: TGTGCCAGCAGAAGGGGTACCGAAGCTTTCTTT.

This sequence joins TRBV5-5 and TRBJ2-5; no reliable D call. Trimming removed 2 bases from V and 2 bases from J, with 10 bases in between. The CDR3 totals 14 residues. Germline CDR1 and CDR2: SGHKS and YYEKEE (reference sequence). The CDR3 DNA reads as TGTGCCAGCAGCTTTACCGGCGGACAAGAGACCCAGTACTTC. This gives the protein CASSFTGGQETQYF.